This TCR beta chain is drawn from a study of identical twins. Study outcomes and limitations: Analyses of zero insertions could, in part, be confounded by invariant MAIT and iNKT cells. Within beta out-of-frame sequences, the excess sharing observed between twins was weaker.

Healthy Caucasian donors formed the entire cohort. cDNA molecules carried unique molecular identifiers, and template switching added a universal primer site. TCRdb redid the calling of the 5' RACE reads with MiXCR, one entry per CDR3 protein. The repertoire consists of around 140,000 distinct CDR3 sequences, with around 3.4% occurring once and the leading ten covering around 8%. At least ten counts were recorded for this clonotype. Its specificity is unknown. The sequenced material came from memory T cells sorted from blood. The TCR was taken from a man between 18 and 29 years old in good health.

The CDR3 DNA sequence: TGTGCCAGCAGCGGTAGCGGGAGGGGCGCAGATACGCAGTATTTT. It encodes CASSGSGRGADTQYF. The rearrangement links TRBV12-3 or TRBV12-4 to TRBJ2-3, with 11 positions matching TRBD2. J was trimmed by 4 bases and V by 6 bases; bases with no gene match: 6. CDR3 length: 15 amino acids.